The following is a T cell receptor (beta chain) sequence with its context. Antigen: not known. The data are from a study of T cell repertoires in cytomegalovirus infection. Each CDR3 protein gets one entry after TCRdb re-called the reads with MiXCR. The profile shows about 25,000 distinct CDR3 sequences, about 22% of them singletons. This CDR3 contains 19 residues. The germline gives CDR1 SGHTA, CDR2 FQGTGA. The V end lost 2 bases, the J end lost 4 bases, and 21 bases lay between the germline ends. This chain joins TRBV7-3 and TRBJ1-6; the D is unclear. This specimen was CD8+ T cells from cultured PBMCs, taken from culture after CMV antigen stimulation. The sequence derives from a human donor in good health (CMV status not recorded). Some clones in this sample may be carry-over from other donors' samples. The CDR3: CASSLPPIPIGPYNSPLHF. The CDR3 nucleotides are TGTGCCAGCAGCTTACCCCCAATCCCCATCGGGCCTTATAATTCACCCCTCCACTTT. Full variable domain (missing parts from reference TRBV7-3 and TRBJ1-6): GAGVSQTPSNKVTEKGKYVELRCDPISGHTALYWYRQSLGQGPEFLIYFQGTGAADDSGLPNDRFFAVRPEGSVSTLKIQRTERGDSAVYLCASSLPPIPIGPYNSPLHFGNGTRLTVT.